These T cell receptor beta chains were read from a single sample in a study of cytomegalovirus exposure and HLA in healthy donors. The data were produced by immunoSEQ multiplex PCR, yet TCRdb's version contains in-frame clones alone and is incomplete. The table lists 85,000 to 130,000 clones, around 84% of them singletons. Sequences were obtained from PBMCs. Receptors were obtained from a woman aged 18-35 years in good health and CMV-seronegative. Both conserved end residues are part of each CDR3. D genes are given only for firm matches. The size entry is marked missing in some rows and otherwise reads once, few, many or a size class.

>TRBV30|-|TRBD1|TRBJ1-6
CAWSRTGGDSPLHF
TGTGCCTGGAGTCGAACAGGGGGCGATTCACCCCTCCACTTT
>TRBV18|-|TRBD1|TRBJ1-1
CASSPRTGAAFF
TGTGCCAGCTCACCAAGGACAGGGGCAGCTTTCTTT
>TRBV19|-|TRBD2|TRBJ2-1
CASSYSGIGGNEQFF
TGTGCCAGTAGCTATAGCGGGATAGGTGGGAATGAGCAGTTCTTC
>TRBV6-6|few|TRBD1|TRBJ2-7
CASSPRGHYEQYF
TGTGCCAGCAGCCCCAGGGGGCATTACGAGCAGTACTTC
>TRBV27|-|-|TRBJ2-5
CASSSPPTTPGRETQYF
TGTGCCAGCAGTTCACCACCTACCACCCCTGGGAGGGAGACCCAGTACTTC
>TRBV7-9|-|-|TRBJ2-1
CASSLALRPEWEQFF
TGTGCCAGCAGCTTAGCGCTGAGGCCTGAGTGGGAGCAGTTCTTC
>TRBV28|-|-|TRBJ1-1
CASSEERGSEAFF
TGTGCCAGCAGCGAGGAAAGAGGATCTGAAGCTTTCTTT
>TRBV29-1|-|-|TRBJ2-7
CSVEREYEQYF
TGCAGCGTTGAAAGGGAGTACGAGCAGTACTTC
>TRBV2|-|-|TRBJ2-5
CASSGPGEYQETQYF
TGTGCCAGCAGTGGTCCCGGGGAGTACCAAGAGACCCAGTACTTC
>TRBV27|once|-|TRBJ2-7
CASSPWAGYEQYF
TGTGCCAGCAGTCCTTGGGCGGGGTACGAGCAGTACTTC
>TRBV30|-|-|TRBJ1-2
CAWSVSRVARGYTF
TGTGCCTGGAGTGTTTCACGGGTAGCGCGAGGCTACACCTTC
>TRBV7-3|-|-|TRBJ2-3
CASSSTSTDTQYF
TGTGCCAGCAGCTCGACTAGCACAGATACGCAGTATTTT
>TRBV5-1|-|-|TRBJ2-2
CASSFNRNTGELFF
TGCGCCAGCAGCTTTAACAGGAACACCGGGGAGCTGTTTTTT
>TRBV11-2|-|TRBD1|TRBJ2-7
CTSSLDPGTAIYEQYF
TGTACCAGCAGCTTAGATCCCGGGACAGCAATCTACGAGCAGTACTTC
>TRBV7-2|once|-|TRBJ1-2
CASSPTGTNYGYTF
TGTGCCAGCAGCCCCACCGGGACTAACTATGGCTACACCTTC